The present T cell receptor (beta chain) was sequenced within a study of immune evolution from preneoplasia to lung adenocarcinoma. Findings and limits, study-wide: T cell clonality was higher in KRAS-mutant than EGFR-mutant or wild-type nodules.

Turning to this clone: The antigen remains unidentified.

Repertoires were generated with immunoSEQ multiplex PCR, while TCRdb's copy carries only in-frame clones and drops some. The sample yields more than 8,000 clones, roughly four fifths seen once. Patient tissue came from resections in Japan or China, 2014–2017. H&E slides confirmed each diagnosis, reviewed by two pathologists independently. Macro-dissection enriched premalignant or tumor cells before nucleic acid extraction. CDR3 length equals 13 residues. In germline, CDR1 is MRHNA, CDR2 SNTAGT. V lost 0 bases and J 14 bases, leaving 16 bases between the germline ends. The TCR sequence derives from a person between 70 and 80 years old with lung adenocarcinoma. The material sequenced was FFPE lung adenocarcinoma in situ tissue. The rearrangement joins TRBV6-4 to TRBJ1-2; D is ambiguous. CDR3 DNA sequence: TGTGCCAGCAGTGACTCGCCAGACACGGCTAAGACCTTC. Its protein product is CASSDSPDTAKTF.